Listed below are T cell receptor beta chains from one sample, sequenced in a study of cytomegalovirus exposure and HLA in healthy donors. Repertoires were generated with immunoSEQ multiplex PCR, while TCRdb's copy carries only in-frame clones and drops some. Altogether 250,000 to 400,000 clones are present, roughly nine tenths being singletons, with the ten largest covering approximately 1.1%. Sample: PBMCs. The receptors come from a young woman in good health and CMV-seropositive. CDR3s include the opening cysteine and the closing phenylalanine or tryptophan. D genes are given only for firm matches. Only part of the rows carry a size: once, few, many, or a class if the clone is expanded.

d_call	cdr3_length	v_call	clone_size	j_call	cdr3_aa	cdr3_nt
.	14	TRBV9	.	TRBJ1-5	CASSVGGDSQPQHF	TGTGCCAGCAGCGTAGGAGGGGATAGCCAGCCCCAGCATTTT
TRBD2	13	TRBV29-1	.	TRBJ2-3	CSVDGLAGHTQYF	TGCAGCGTTGATGGACTAGCGGGTCATACGCAGTATTTT
.	14	TRBV13	.	TRBJ2-2	CASSLEGVTGELFF	TGTGCCAGCAGCTTAGAAGGAGTGACCGGGGAGCTGTTTTTT
TRBD2	15	TRBV27	once	TRBJ2-3	CASSLGLAGLDTQYF	TGTGCCAGCAGTTTGGGACTAGCGGGGTTGGATACGCAGTATTTT
.	13	TRBV6-1	.	TRBJ2-1	CASGGQGGDEQFF	TGTGCCAGCGGCGGACAGGGAGGGGATGAGCAGTTCTTC
TRBD2	17	TRBV28	.	TRBJ2-2	CASSLATLAGRIGELFF	TGTGCCAGCAGTTTAGCAACGCTAGCGGGACGTATCGGGGAGCTGTTTTTT
.	16	TRBV4-2	.	TRBJ2-2	CASSQDPRDISGELFF	TGTGCCAGCAGCCAAGATCCCCGGGACATATCCGGGGAGCTGTTTTTT
TRBD2	16	TRBV28	.	TRBJ2-7	CASSLWNGRRSYEQYF	TGTGCCAGCAGTTTATGGAACGGGAGGCGCTCCTACGAGCAGTACTTC
TRBD2	15	TRBV5-1	.	TRBJ2-1	CASSQIAGGYNEQFF	TGCGCCAGCAGTCAAATAGCGGGGGGTTACAATGAGCAGTTCTTC
.	16	TRBV7-9	.	TRBJ2-3	CASTYQDSGGMDTQYF	TGTGCCAGCACCTACCAAGATAGCGGAGGCATGGATACGCAGTATTTT
.	12	TRBV7-6	.	TRBJ2-1	CASREQGHEQFF	TGTGCCAGCAGGGAACAGGGCCATGAGCAGTTCTTC
.	16	TRBV18	.	TRBJ2-3	CASSPRRRRDGDTQYF	TGTGCCAGCTCACCACGGAGGAGGAGGGACGGGGATACGCAGTATTTT
.	13	TRBV6-5	.	TRBJ1-1	CASRTELNTEAFF	TGTGCCAGCAGAACCGAGCTGAACACTGAAGCTTTCTTT
.	13	TRBV5-3	once	TRBJ1-6	CARSLLAHSPLHF	TGTGCCAGAAGCTTGTTGGCCCACTCACCCCTCCACTTT
.	13	TRBV6-1	once	TRBJ1-1	CASHTGFYTEAFF	TGTGCCAGCCACACAGGGTTTTACACTGAAGCTTTCTTT
.	16	TRBV4-1	.	TRBJ1-4	CASSQDGAGANEKLFF	TGCGCCAGCAGCCAAGATGGGGCCGGAGCTAATGAAAAACTGTTTTTT
TRBD2	19	TRBV4-2	.	TRBJ2-7	CASSQLRASGGIASYEQYF	TGTGCCAGCAGCCAACTTCGTGCTAGCGGGGGCATCGCCTCCTACGAGCAGTACTTC
.	14	TRBV2	.	TRBJ2-7	CASSDRDSSYEQYF	TGTGCCAGCTCCGACCGGGACTCGTCCTACGAGCAGTACTTC
.	14	TRBV18	.	TRBJ2-7	CASSRVRQGDEQYF	TGTGCCAGCTCACGGGTCCGGCAGGGTGACGAGCAGTACTTC
TRBD1	16	TRBV5-5	few	TRBJ1-3	CASSRGTDATGNTIYF	TGTGCCAGCAGCCGCGGGACAGATGCTACGGGAAACACCATATATTTT
.	14	TRBV6-1	.	TRBJ1-1	CASSPLGPGTEAFF	TGTGCCAGCAGCCCACTGGGGCCAGGCACTGAAGCTTTCTTT
.	15	TRBV2	.	TRBJ1-6	CASSGTATGYSPLHF	TGTGCCAGCAGTGGGACAGCGACGGGCTATTCACCCCTCCACTTT
TRBD2	11	TRBV20-1	.	TRBJ2-1	CSARGGNEQFF	TGCAGTGCTCGGGGGGGGAATGAGCAGTTCTTC
TRBD1	17	TRBV7-9	once	TRBJ1-2	CASSPGLKPGQTYGYTF	TGTGCCAGCAGCCCGGGGCTGAAACCGGGACAGACTTATGGCTACACCTTC
.	13	TRBV6-5	.	TRBJ1-2	CASSEGGNYGYTF	TGTGCCAGCAGTGAAGGGGGAAACTATGGCTACACCTTC
.	16	TRBV7-3	.	TRBJ2-2	CASRSGGTKPTGELFF	TGTGCCAGCAGGTCCGGGGGAACAAAACCCACCGGGGAGCTGTTTTTT
.	15	TRBV29-1	.	TRBJ1-2	CSVSGGTGGVSGYTF	TGCAGCGTTTCTGGGGGTACAGGAGGAGTATCTGGCTACACCTTC
TRBD1	16	TRBV2	.	TRBJ2-7	CASRRILGQGGDEQYF	TGTGCCAGCAGACGAATACTTGGACAGGGGGGCGACGAGCAGTACTTC
.	12	TRBV30	.	TRBJ2-1	CAWRDFHNEQFF	TGTGCCTGGAGAGACTTCCACAATGAGCAGTTCTTC
TRBD2	16	TRBV6-4	.	TRBJ2-1	CASSPGTSGLYNEQFF	TGTGCCAGCAGTCCCGGGACTAGCGGACTATACAATGAGCAGTTCTTC
.	13	TRBV6-5	once	TRBJ1-2	CASSQPEVPRYTF	TGTGCCAGCAGCCAACCAGAGGTACCCCGCTACACCTTC
.	12	TRBV10-3	few	TRBJ1-2	CAISAVRSGYTF	TGTGCCATCAGCGCGGTCCGTAGTGGCTACACCTTC
.	16	TRBV27	.	TRBJ2-7	CASSLLVGVTEYEQYF	TGTGCCAGCAGTTTATTAGTGGGAGTAACTGAATACGAGCAGTACTTC
TRBD2	16	TRBV29-1	.	TRBJ2-1	CSVEGLAGGSYNEQFF	TGCAGCGTTGAAGGGCTAGCGGGAGGATCCTACAATGAGCAGTTCTTC
.	14	TRBV7-9	.	TRBJ2-5	CASSLVDGPETQYF	TGTGCCAGCAGCTTAGTCGACGGGCCGGAGACCCAGTACTTC
TRBD1	15	TRBV2	.	TRBJ2-6	CASSTGASGANVLTF	TGTGCCAGCAGTACAGGGGCGTCTGGGGCCAACGTCCTGACTTTC
TRBD2	15	TRBV15	once	TRBJ2-7	CATSRAGGESYEQYF	TGTGCCACCAGCAGAGCGGGGGGGGAGAGTTACGAGCAGTACTTC
.	14	TRBV2	few	TRBJ2-2	CASSDVGHTGELFF	TGTGCCAGCAGTGATGTGGGCCACACCGGGGAGCTGTTTTTT
.	14	TRBV12-5	few	TRBJ2-5	CASGLDLSSETQYF	TGTGCTAGTGGTTTGGACCTCTCGTCAGAGACCCAGTACTTC
TRBD1	19	TRBV7-9	.	TRBJ2-7	CASSSDRWDRVIGSYEQYF	TGTGCCAGCAGCTCCGACCGGTGGGACAGGGTTATTGGCTCCTACGAGCAGTACTTC
.	14	TRBV6-5	.	TRBJ1-2	CASSYGERDYGYTF	TGTGCCAGCAGTTACGGGGAACGGGACTATGGCTACACCTTC
TRBD1	16	TRBV27	.	TRBJ1-5	CASSFGTGGSNQPQHF	TGTGCCAGCAGCTTCGGGACAGGGGGGAGCAATCAGCCCCAGCATTTT
.	16	TRBV9	.	TRBJ1-2	CASSVAWQSPNYGYTF	TGTGCCAGCAGCGTAGCTTGGCAGAGCCCTAACTATGGCTACACCTTC
TRBD2	15	TRBV7-2	.	TRBJ2-7	CASRRGTSGSLEQYF	TGTGCCAGCAGGAGGGGGACTAGCGGATCCCTGGAGCAGTACTTC
TRBD1	18	TRBV7-9	.	TRBJ2-7	CASSDGQGLPPSSYEQYF	TGTGCCAGCAGCGACGGACAGGGGCTTCCCCCTAGCTCCTACGAGCAGTACTTC
.	15	TRBV27	.	TRBJ1-6	CASSPLESYNSPLHF	TGTGCCAGCAGCCCGCTTGAGTCCTATAATTCACCCCTCCACTTT
TRBD1	16	TRBV13	.	TRBJ2-1	CASSPRAGGSYNEQFF	TGTGCCAGCAGCCCCCGGGCAGGGGGCTCCTACAATGAGCAGTTCTTC